The sequence of this T cell receptor beta chain was determined in a study of vaccination effects on CD4 cells after COVID-19. Method: immunoSEQ multiplex PCR; TCRdb's copy keeps in-frame clones and lacks some. The repertoire includes more than 40,000 clones, under 70% of them detected once, and about 28% sits in the top ten. After expansion with viral peptide pools in the ViraFEST assay, antigen-specific CD4+ T cells were sequenced. The culture ran for roughly ten days before CD4+ T cells were isolated. Among the vaccine recipients, none had a prior SARS-CoV-2 infection, and nucleocapsid antibodies were negative. On this clone itself: Its specificity is unknown.

Germline loops: CDR1 MNHNY, CDR2 SVGAGI (reference sequence). V lost 7 bases and J lost 2, with 11 bases in between. The length of the CDR3 is 13 residues. The specimen was CD4+ T cells from PBMCs cultured with HCoV-OC43 spike peptides, collected before COVID-19 vaccination. Subset indicated: HCoV-OC43 spike overlapping peptide pool stimulation. This TCR was sampled from a human donor who received a COVID-19 vaccine. The chain is built from TRBV6-6 and TRBJ2-5, with D tentatively TRBD1 (5 bases). The CDR3: CASTHNRQETQYF. DNA of the CDR3: TGTGCCAGCACCCACAACAGGCAAGAGACCCAGTACTTC.